This TCR beta chain was captured in a study of CD8 T cells in Susac syndrome. CD8+ and CD4+ T cells from blood underwent TCR beta sequencing. The multiple sclerosis control cohort comprised treatment-naive individuals presenting with stable or active relapsing-remitting disease. TEMRA cells underwent FACS enrichment and CD8+ and CD4+ T cells underwent negative isolation. Random hexamers were used to reverse transcribe about 0.45 to 1 ug of RNA. Each CDR3 protein is one row after TCRdb ran MiXCR on the immunoSEQ multiplex PCR reads. The table shows over 300,000 distinct CDR3 sequences, with 92% occurring only once. The TCR was taken from a human donor with multiple sclerosis. Material for sequencing was CD4+ T cells from PBMCs.

The DNA for the CDR3 is TGTGCCAGCTCACCTGATCGGACGAGACCTGAAGCTTTCTTT. Encoded protein: CASSPDRTRPEAFF. The chain employs TRBV18 and TRBJ1-1; D ambiguous. Germline V gene sequence: CDR1 KGHSH, CDR2 LQKENI. V gave up 3 bases and J gave up 6 bases, with 14 bases separating them. The CDR3 sequence is 14 residues long.